The present T cell receptor beta chain was sequenced within a study of shared clonotypes between healthy human individuals. Whole-study context: Each donor's CD8 memory used one plate, CD8 naive two, each CD4 subset three.

Sorted-subset replicate PCR reactions contained roughly 190 ng DNA, corresponding to around 30,000 T cell genomes. Here immunoSEQ multiplex PCR was the method, and the copy in TCRdb shows in-frame clones only, minus some. The sample shows 2,500,000 or so clones, approximately 92% of them seen only once. The germline gives CDR1 SGHAT, CDR2 FQNNGV. The CDR3 covers 16 residues. The trim removed 3 bases at V and 2 bases at J, leaving 6 bases unmatched. V is TRBV11-2 and J is TRBJ2-7; 11 positions match TRBD2. The sequencing sample was made of naive CD4+ T cells sorted from blood. Regarding subset: CD45RA+ positively selected. The sequence was collected from a man aged 18 to 29 in good health. The CDR3 DNA is TGTGCCAGCAGCTTTAGGGGACTAGCGGTTACCTACGAGCAGTACTTC. Protein sequence: CASSFRGLAVTYEQYF.